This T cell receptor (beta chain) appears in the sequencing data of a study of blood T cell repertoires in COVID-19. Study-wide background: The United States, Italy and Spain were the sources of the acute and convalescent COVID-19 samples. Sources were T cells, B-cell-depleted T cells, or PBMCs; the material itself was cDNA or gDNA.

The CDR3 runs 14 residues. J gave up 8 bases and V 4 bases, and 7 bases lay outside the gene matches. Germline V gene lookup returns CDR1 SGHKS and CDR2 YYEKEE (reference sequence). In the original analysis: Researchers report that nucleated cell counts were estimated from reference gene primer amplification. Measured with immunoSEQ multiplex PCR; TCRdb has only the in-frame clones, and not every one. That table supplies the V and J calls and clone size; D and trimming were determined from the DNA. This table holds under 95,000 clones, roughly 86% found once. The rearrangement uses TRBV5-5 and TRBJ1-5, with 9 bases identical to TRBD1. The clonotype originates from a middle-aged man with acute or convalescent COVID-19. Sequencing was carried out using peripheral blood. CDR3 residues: CASSKTGGREPQHF. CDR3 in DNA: TGTGCCAGCAGCAAAACAGGGGGCAGGGAGCCCCAGCATTTT.